This TCR beta chain was captured by sequencing in a study of blood T cell repertoires in COVID-19. Whole-study context: The study drew acute and convalescent COVID-19 samples from the United States, Italy and Spain. Nucleic acid was either cDNA or gDNA, and it came from T cells, B-cell-depleted T cells, or PBMCs.

Source study methods: Reference gene primer amplification yielded estimated nucleated cell counts. The protocol was immunoSEQ multiplex PCR, while the TCRdb copy is restricted to in-frame clones and leaves out a portion. That table furnishes V, J and clone size, whereas the DNA furnished D and trimming. Of about 93,000 clones listed, 80% were seen once; the top ten hold roughly 15%. CDR3 size: 15 residues. With V trimmed by 4 bases and J by 5 bases, 5 bases remained unmatched. Per germline, CDR1 SGHDN and CDR2 FVKESK. This clone was observed at least ten times. Source material: peripheral blood. The sequence derives from a human donor in a cohort sampled during active COVID-19. The chain uses TRBV14 and TRBJ2-1, with 10 nucleotides matching TRBD1. CDR3: CASSPRQGAHNEQFF. The CDR3 DNA reads TGTGCCAGCAGCCCTAGACAGGGGGCCCACAATGAGCAGTTCTTC.